The clone carrying this T cell receptor (beta chain) was observed many times. Antigen unknown. TCRdb reanalysed the reads using MiXCR and keeps one entry per CDR3 protein. Among roughly 920,000 distinct CDR3 sequences listed, less than 40% were seen once. V lost 3 bases, J lost 4 bases, and 10 bases lay in between. CDR1 and CDR2 from the germline V gene are LNHDA and SQIVND (reference sequence). The CDR3 covers 14 residues. The data belong to a study of T cell repertoires in cytomegalovirus infection. This specimen was cultured CD8+ T cells from PBMCs, taken from culture after CMV antigen stimulation. J is TRBJ2-1 and V is TRBV19; D is unclear. This receptor was obtained from a human donor in good health (CMV status not recorded). Some clones in this sample may be carry-over from other donors' samples. The DNA for the CDR3 is TGTGCCAGTAGTATGATTAGCAGGTACAATGAGCAGTTCTTC. The encoded protein is CASSMISRYNEQFF. Full variable domain (rest looked up from reference TRBV19 and TRBJ2-1): DGGITQSPKYLFRKEGQNVTLSCEQNLNHDAMYWYRQDPGQGLRLIYYSQIVNDFQKGDIAEGYSVSREKKESFPLTVTSAQKNPTAFYLCASSMISRYNEQFFGPGTRLTVL.